The text below deals with one TCR beta chain. No antigen is known for it. Trimming removed 7 bases at V and 4 bases at J, with 14 bases between. The germline CDR1 and CDR2 sequences are ENHRY and SYGVKD. The CDR3 extends over 14 amino acids. Measured with immunoSEQ multiplex PCR; TCRdb has only the in-frame clones, and not every one. The sample has 50,000 or so clones, approximately 89% seen once. The data originate from a study of cytomegalovirus exposure and HLA in healthy donors. Findings and limits, study-wide: In the 95 to 150 validation repertoires, a later analysis found that first-cohort TCR clusters tended to co-occur.

This chain links TRBV10-3 with TRBJ2-1; possible D gene TRBD1, 6 bases. This sequence originates from a woman aged 18-29 years in good health and CMV-seropositive. Sequencing was done on a sample of PBMCs. CDR3 amino acids: CAIKVAGAYNEQFF. The CDR3 DNA reads TGTGCCATCAAGGTGGCAGGGGCATACAATGAGCAGTTCTTC.